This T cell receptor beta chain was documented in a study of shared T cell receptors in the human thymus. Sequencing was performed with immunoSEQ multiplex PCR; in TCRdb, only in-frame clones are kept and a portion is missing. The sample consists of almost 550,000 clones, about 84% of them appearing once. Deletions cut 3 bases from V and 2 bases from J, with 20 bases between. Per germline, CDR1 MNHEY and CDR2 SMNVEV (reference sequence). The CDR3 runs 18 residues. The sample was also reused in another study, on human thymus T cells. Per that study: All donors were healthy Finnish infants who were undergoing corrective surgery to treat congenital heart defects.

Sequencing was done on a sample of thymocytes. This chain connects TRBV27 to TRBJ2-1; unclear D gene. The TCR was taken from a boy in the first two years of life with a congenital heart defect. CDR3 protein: CASSFSGGTEPPYNEQFF. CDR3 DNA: TGTGCCAGCAGTTTTTCCGGCGGTACCGAACCCCCCTACAATGAGCAGTTCTTC.